This TCR beta chain was identified during a study of blood T cell repertoires in COVID-19. Study-level background: From T cells, B-cell-depleted T cells, or PBMCs came the material, which was cDNA or gDNA.

In the authors' workflow: Estimates of nucleated cell counts were drawn from the amplification of reference gene primers. TCRdb's table, derived via immunoSEQ multiplex PCR, lists solely in-frame clones and lacks some. The D gene and trimming were derived from the DNA, and the V and J assignments and clone size from that table. The sample has a few hundred thousand clones, roughly 88% seen once. The CDR3 runs 14 residues. Germline V CDR1 and CDR2: MNHEY, SMNVEV (reference sequence). Trimming removed 8 bases at V and 8 bases at J, with 16 bases between. The chain combines TRBV27 with TRBJ1-6; D possibly corresponds to TRBD1 (6 bases). The origin of this receptor is a woman aged 70-85 years with COVID-19, enrolled during active disease. The source material was peripheral blood. CDR3 bases: TGTGCCAGCCGACCGGGACAAAGGGATTCACCCCTCCACTTT. This encodes CASRPGQRDSPLHF.